This TCR beta chain derives from a study of blood T cells in healthy people across ages. Germline V lookup: CDR1 SEHNR, CDR2 FQNEAQ (reference sequence). The CDR3 is 16 residues long. V was trimmed by 5 bases and J by 4 bases, leaving 15 bases between them. This clonotype was recorded a few times. Its cognate antigen is unknown. Primed by a sample-barcoded 5' primer and a J-beta primer mix, a second PCR proceeded for about 6 to 12 cycles. TCRdb reprocessed the 5' RACE reads via MiXCR and lists one record per CDR3 protein. Of over 1,500,000 distinct CDR3 sequences listed, less than 50% were seen once; the top ten hold about 2.1%. General study points: Measured against age, TCR beta diversity per million T cells decreased in a roughly linear manner.

The chain recombines TRBV7-9 with TRBJ2-6, with a possible D match to TRBD1 (6 bases). Sample: blood. The sequence came from a woman in her thirties or forties in good health. Here the CDR3 DNA reads TGTGCCAGCAGCATTTTGGACAGTACCGGGGCCAACGTCCTGACTTTC. This translates into CASSILDSTGANVLTF.